The 26 T cell receptor beta chains below come from one sample, sequenced in a study of CD8 T cells in Susac syndrome. Random-hexamer reverse transcription was applied to roughly 0.45 to 1 ug RNA. TCRdb independently ran MiXCR on the immunoSEQ multiplex PCR reads; one entry per CDR3 protein. The data hold around 77,000 distinct CDR3 sequences, with 95% to 96% observed a single time. Sequenced: CD4+ T cells from PBMCs. The receptors here all came from a human donor with multiple sclerosis.

The CDR3 coding sequence is TGCAGCGGCCGGGGGGGGTCTAGTGCCCCTGAAGCTTTCTTT. As protein: CSGRGGSSAPEAFF. This chain links TRBV29-1 with TRBJ1-1; D is perhaps TRBD1 (5 bases). The V end lost 7 bases, the J end lost 6 bases, and 21 bases lay between the germline ends. The germline V gene has CDR1 SQVTM and CDR2 ANQGSEA. The CDR3 is 14 amino acids. The full variable domain, rest sourced from reference TRBV29-1 and TRBJ1-1, is SAVISQKPSRDICQRGTSLTIQCQVDSQVTMMFWYRQQPGQSLTLIATANQGSEATYESGFVIDKFPISRPNLTFSTLTVSNMSPEDSSIYLCSGRGGSSAPEAFFGQGTRLTVV.

This chain connects TRBV24-1 to TRBJ2-1; tentative D call: TRBD1 (6 bases). Trimming cost V 4 bases and J 2 bases, with 17 bases left between them. CDR1 KGHDR and CDR2 SFDVKD come from the germline V gene. The CDR3 consists of 17 residues. CDR3 in DNA: TGTGCCACCAGTGACCCCTCAGAGGGGGTGGCCTACAATGAGCAGTTCTTC. Encoded protein: CATSDPSEGVAYNEQFF.

This clonotype was seen only once. V is TRBV28 and J is TRBJ1-5; maybe TRBD1 (6 bases). Per germline, CDR1 MDHEN and CDR2 SYDVKM. The CDR3 extends over 15 amino acids. V lost 4 bases, J lost 2 bases, and 12 bases lay in between. As DNA, the CDR3 is TGTGCCAGCAGTTGGCAGGGGTTAGGCAATCAGCCCCAGCATTTT. Its translation: CASSWQGLGNQPQHF.

The genes are TRBV5-1 and TRBJ2-7; D call uncertain. This CDR3 comprises 12 residues. The germline V gene encodes CDR1 SGHRS and CDR2 YFSETQ. The V gene lost 6 bases and the J gene lost 6 bases, with 13 bases spanning the gap. The CDR3, as DNA: TGCGCCAGCAAAACCAACGGCGGCGAGCAGTACTTC. Protein: CASKTNGGEQYF.

The chain recombines TRBV30 with TRBJ2-1; D might be TRBD1 (5 bases). The CDR3 is made up of 14 amino acids. Germline CDR1 and CDR2: GTSNPN and SVGIG (reference sequence). V was trimmed by 2 bases and J by 2 bases, leaving 10 bases between them. The CDR3 reads CAWSLQVTYNEQFF. Here the CDR3 DNA reads TGTGCCTGGAGTTTACAGGTAACCTACAATGAGCAGTTCTTC.

The gene calls are TRBV28 and TRBJ1-1; D remains unclear. The germline CDR1 and CDR2 sequences are MDHEN and SYDVKM. CDR3 length equals 11 residues. The V end lost 0 bases, the J end lost 9 bases, and 5 bases lay between the germline ends. The CDR3 protein is CASSLWDQAFF. DNA for the CDR3: TGTGCCAGCAGTTTATGGGACCAAGCTTTCTTT.

This chain links TRBV5-6 with TRBJ2-7, with D possibly being TRBD1 (6 bases). The CDR3 length is 12 residues. V was trimmed by 3 bases and J by 3 bases, leaving 7 bases between them. Germline-derived CDR1 and CDR2 are SGHDT and YYEEEE. The DNA of the CDR3 is TGTGCCAGCAGCTACAGGGACTACGAGCAGTACTTC. Protein sequence: CASSYRDYEQYF.

V and J are TRBV12-3 or TRBV12-4 and TRBJ2-3; D unclear. V lost 5 bases and J lost 2, with 11 bases in between. The CDR3 has 14 amino acids. CDR3 coding DNA: TGTGCCAGCAGTCCCCGCGTGGCCACAGATACGCAGTATTTT. Its protein product is CASSPRVATDTQYF.

This chain connects TRBV4-3 to TRBJ2-1, with a tentative D call TRBD2 (7 bases). The CDR3 sequence is 16 residues long. Trimming shortened V by 0 bases and J by 4 bases, and 13 bases separated the two germline ends. Per germline, CDR1 LGHNA and CDR2 YSLEER. The CDR3 coding sequence is TGCGCCAGCAGCCAAGAACGCGGGGGCTGGTACAATGAGCAGTTCTTC. Residues: CASSQERGGWYNEQFF.

The CDR3 nucleotides read TGTGCCAGCAGTGAATATAACCCGGGACAGGGGCCCTCTGGGGCCAACGTCCTGACTTTC. Protein: CASSEYNPGQGPSGANVLTF. The chain is built from TRBV25-1 and TRBJ2-6; 10 bases fit TRBD1. This CDR3 is built from 20 residues. Per germline, CDR1 MGHDK and CDR2 SYGVNS. J was trimmed by 0 bases and V by 0 bases; bases with no gene match: 8.

The chain carries TRBV29-1 and TRBJ1-1, with a possible D match to TRBD1 (5 bases). The V end lost 7 bases, the J end lost 12 bases, and 18 bases lay between the germline ends. The germline gives CDR1 SQVTM, CDR2 ANQGSEA. This CDR3 spans 11 amino acids. The CDR3 spells CSATDGTWTFF. CDR3 DNA sequence: TGCAGCGCCACGGACGGGACCTGGACTTTCTTT.

This chain uses TRBV29-1 with TRBJ2-1; 9 bases fit TRBD2. CDR1 SQVTM and CDR2 ANQGSEA come from the germline V gene. The CDR3 has 12 residues. Germline trimming cut 3 bases from V and 8 bases from J; bases unmatched to any gene: 2. The CDR3 loop is CSVEGGGDEQFF. The CDR3 DNA reads TGCAGCGTTGAGGGCGGGGGGGATGAGCAGTTCTTC.

The chain employs TRBV30 and TRBJ1-4; no clear D gene. V was pared by 6 bases and J by 6 bases, with 11 bases between. This CDR3 comprises 12 residues. Looked up from germline, CDR1 is GTSNPN and CDR2 is SVGIG (reference sequence). The CDR3 DNA follows: TGTGCCTGCGGGGATACTGATGAAAAACTGTTTTTT. Protein: CACGDTDEKLFF.

The CDR3 nucleotides are TGTGCCAGCAGTCCTATCCGGGACAGGGGGCATGAGCAGTACTTC. Translating gives CASSPIRDRGHEQYF. The chain is built from TRBV6-6 and TRBJ2-7, with 12 bases aligning to TRBD1. Germline values: CDR1 MNHNY, CDR2 SVGAGI (reference sequence). With V trimmed by 5 bases and J by 7 bases, 9 bases remained unmatched. The CDR3 is made up of 15 amino acids.

The CDR3 DNA sequence: TGTGCCAGCAGCCCAGGCCGGCGTATTTCATCGCAGTTCTTC. As protein: CASSPGRRISSQFF. The gene calls are TRBV3-1 and TRBJ2-1; D is ambiguous. The germline V gene has CDR1 LGHDT and CDR2 YNNKEL (reference sequence). Between the trimmed V and J ends, which lost 4 bases and 12 bases, there was a span of 19 bases. CDR3 length: 14 amino acids.

The chain joins TRBV24-1 to TRBJ2-5, with 10 bases fitting TRBD1. V lost 10 bases and J lost 1; bases outside the gene matches: 11. Germline assignment: CDR1 KGHDR and CDR2 SFDVKD. CDR3 length equals 16 residues. CDR3 nucleotide sequence: TGTGCCACGGACAAGGACAGGGGGATCCGCCAAGAGACCCAGTACTTC. Its protein is CATDKDRGIRQETQYF.

This chain joins TRBV29-1 and TRBJ1-2, with D perhaps TRBD1 (6 bases). Germline V gene sequence: CDR1 SQVTM, CDR2 ANQGSEA. V lost 1 base and J lost 4, with 13 bases in between. There are 14 residues in the CDR3. The CDR3 region is CSVEVGGAGYGYTF. The CDR3 DNA sequence: TGCAGCGTTGAAGTTGGGGGGGCAGGCTATGGCTACACCTTC.

This clonotype was observed once. CDR3 DNA: TGTGCCAGCAGCCCACTCCCGACCAGCTTGGAGCAGTACTTC. Its translation: CASSPLPTSLEQYF. This chain connects TRBV7-2 to TRBJ2-7; no definite D call. The germline V gene encodes CDR1 SGHTA and CDR2 FQGNSA. V was shortened by 5 bases and J by 7 bases, with 18 bases between the two germline ends. This CDR3 comprises 14 residues.

This clonotype was seen only once. The rearrangement links TRBV12-3 or TRBV12-4 to TRBJ2-3; TRBD2 is a possible D gene (5 bases). The CDR3 sequence is 14 residues long. The germline V and J ends were trimmed by 5 bases and 6 bases, with 15 bases remaining between them. CDR3 nucleotide sequence: TGTGCCAGCAGTCGGAGGACTGGGTTGGATACGCAGTATTTT. As protein: CASSRRTGLDTQYF.

This sequence joins TRBV12-3 or TRBV12-4 and TRBJ1-1, with a possible D match to TRBD1 (5 bases). V dropped 5 bases and J dropped 7 bases, with 14 bases sitting between them. The CDR3 totals 13 residues. The CDR3 is CASSPGLGGEAFF. CDR3 in DNA: TGTGCCAGCAGTCCGGGGCTGGGGGGTGAAGCTTTCTTT.

The chain joins TRBV3-1 to TRBJ2-7; TRBD1 is a possible D gene (5 bases). Germline-derived CDR1 and CDR2 are LGHDT and YNNKEL (reference sequence). The CDR3 loop spans 13 amino acids. V was pared by 2 bases and J by 3 bases, with 8 bases between. CDR3 DNA sequence: TGTGCCAGCAGCCAAAGGGGAAGCTACGAGCAGTACTTC. It encodes CASSQRGSYEQYF.

The CDR3 DNA is TGTGCCTGGAGTGTAGGGGCAGTGGGGGAGACCCAGTACTTC. Translation: CAWSVGAVGETQYF. The V and J genes are TRBV30 and TRBJ2-5; possibly TRBD1 for D (5 bases). Looked up from germline, CDR1 is GTSNPN and CDR2 is SVGIG (reference sequence). The CDR3 extends over 14 amino acids. The germline V and J ends were trimmed by 0 bases and 5 bases, with 13 bases remaining between them.

The rearrangement joins TRBV20-1 to TRBJ1-2; no clear D. Between the trimmed V and J ends, which lost 3 bases and 7 bases, there was a span of 12 bases. The germline V gene encodes CDR1 DFQATT and CDR2 SNEGSKA (reference sequence). The CDR3 is made up of 12 amino acids. CDR3 region: CSARVTGGGYTF. In DNA form, the CDR3 reads TGCAGTGCTAGGGTGACGGGTGGTGGCTACACCTTC.

The chain employs TRBV30 and TRBJ2-3; no reliable D call. The V end was cut by 0 bases, the J end by 2 bases, with 3 bases between. CDR3 size: 12 residues. The germline gives CDR1 GTSNPN, CDR2 SVGIG (reference sequence). The CDR3: CAWSVATDTQYF. The CDR3 DNA is TGTGCCTGGAGTGTTGCCACAGATACGCAGTATTTT. The variable domain in full, completed from reference TRBV30 and TRBJ2-3, reads SQTIHQWPATLVQPVGSPLSLECTVEGTSNPNLYWYRQAAGRGLQLLFYSVGIGQISSEVPQNLSASRPQDRQFILSSKKLLLSDSGFYLCAWSVATDTQYFGPGTRLTVL.

The V gene is TRBV6-6, the J gene TRBJ1-6, with TRBD1 identical over 7 bases. Germline values: CDR1 MNHNY, CDR2 SVGAGI (reference sequence). Trimming at V came to 8 bases and at J to 7 bases, leaving 5 bases not matched to a gene. The CDR3 extends over 13 amino acids. The CDR3 coding sequence is TGTGCCAGCTCCGGACAGGCCAATTCACCCCTCCACTTT. Amino acid sequence: CASSGQANSPLHF.

The chain carries TRBV6-4 and TRBJ2-1; 13 bases line up with TRBD2. Germline assignment: CDR1 MRHNA and CDR2 SNTAGT. Germline trimming cut 0 bases from V and 9 bases from J; bases unmatched to any gene: 5. The CDR3 runs to 16 residues. CDR3 protein: CASSDSRLAGGREQFF. DNA for the CDR3: TGTGCCAGCAGTGACTCGAGACTAGCGGGGGGTCGTGAGCAGTTCTTC.